This T cell receptor beta chain was profiled in a study of T-cell memory formation after mild COVID-19. Across the study: TCR clusters were mostly confined to one donor each.

Remarks on this clonotype: No antigen is known for it.

Libraries for TCRalpha and TCRbeta carried sample barcodes and unique molecular identifiers via 5'RACE. TCRdb processed the 5' RACE reads anew with MiXCR; each CDR3 protein has one entry. The profile covers about 180,000 distinct CDR3 sequences, with about 18% appearing a single time and approximately 4% taken by the ten largest. General study findings and limits: From day 15 to 85, contracting clones were balanced between CD4 and CD8, whereas later expanders leaned toward CD4+.

V was cut by 8 bases and J by 1 base, with 11 bases left in between. The CDR3 covers 13 residues. CDR1 and CDR2 (germline): MNHEY, SVGEGT. The sequenced sample was PBMCs or a T cell subset sorted from them (not recorded which). The TCR was taken from a man younger than 30 who had mild COVID-19 (a few samples of this study predate the infection). Cell type and time point are not known. The chain uses TRBV6-2 or TRBV6-3 and TRBJ1-1, with D perhaps TRBD1 (5 bases). The CDR3 sequence: CASGHGWNTEAFF. CDR3 nucleotide sequence: TGTGCCAGCGGACACGGTTGGAACACTGAAGCTTTCTTT.